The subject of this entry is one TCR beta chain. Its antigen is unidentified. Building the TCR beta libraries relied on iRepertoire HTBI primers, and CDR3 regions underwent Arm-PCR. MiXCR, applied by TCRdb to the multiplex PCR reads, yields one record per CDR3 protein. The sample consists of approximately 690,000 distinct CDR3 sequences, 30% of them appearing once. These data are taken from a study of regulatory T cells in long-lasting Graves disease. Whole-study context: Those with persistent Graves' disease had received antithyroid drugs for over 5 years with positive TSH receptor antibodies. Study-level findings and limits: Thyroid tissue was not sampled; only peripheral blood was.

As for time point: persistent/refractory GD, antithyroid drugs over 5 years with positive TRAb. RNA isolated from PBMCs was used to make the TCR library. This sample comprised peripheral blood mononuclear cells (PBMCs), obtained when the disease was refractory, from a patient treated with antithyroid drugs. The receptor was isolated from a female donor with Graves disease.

The CDR3 loop reads CASSLGQISGNTIYF. DNA for the CDR3: TGTGCCAGCAGCTTGGGGCAGATCTCTGGAAACACCATATATTTT. This sequence joins TRBV5-5 and TRBJ1-3; D unclear. Trimming took off 0 bases at V and 0 bases at J, with 7 bases between the two ends. The CDR3 spans 15 residues. The V gene's germline CDR1 is SGHKS and CDR2 YYEKEE (reference sequence).